This T cell receptor (beta chain) was observed in a study of radiation and T cells in renal cell carcinoma. Study outcomes and limitations: No pretreatment tumor biopsies were available for baseline clonotypes. From baseline, blood top tumor clonotypes peaked at 2 weeks post-radiation.

Regarding this clone: Its specificity is unknown.

Time point described: blood 4 weeks post-SBRT, at nephrectomy. Noted treatment: 15 Gy SBRT to primary tumor, nephrectomy 4 weeks later. Nephrectomy followed 15 Gy stereotactic body radiation by 4 weeks. This renal cell carcinoma was of the clear cell type. Assay used: immunoSEQ multiplex PCR; TCRdb lists only in-frame clones, some missing. The sample lists roughly 82,000 clones, roughly nine tenths seen once, with around 6% in the top ten. Sequences were derived from blood, sampled from a patient whose treatment included radiotherapy and nephrectomy. The source is a woman aged 65 to 85 with renal cell carcinoma.

DNA for the CDR3: TGTGCCTGGAGTGTTGGTAGCGGGGGGACAGATACGCAGTATTTT. This sequence encodes CAWSVGSGGTDTQYF. The chain employs TRBV30 and TRBJ2-3; 10 bases align to TRBD2. Germline values: CDR1 GTSNPN, CDR2 SVGIG (reference sequence). Germline trimming cut 0 bases from V and 3 bases from J; bases unmatched to any gene: 3. There are 15 residues in the CDR3. The full variable domain, in which reference TRBV30 and TRBJ2-3 provide the parts outside the CDR3, is SQTIHQWPATLVQPVGSPLSLECTVEGTSNPNLYWYRQAAGRGLQLLFYSVGIGQISSEVPQNLSASRPQDRQFILSSKKLLLSDSGFYLCAWSVGSGGTDTQYFGPGTRLTVL.